This section outlines one T cell receptor (beta chain) sequence together with its context. V lost 5 bases, J lost 2 bases, and 6 bases stayed unmatched. Germline-derived CDR1 and CDR2 are MNHEY and SMNVEV (reference sequence). There are 17 residues in the CDR3. The sample belongs to a study of T cells in Graves' hyperthyroidism and ophthalmopathy. Amplified TCR beta CDR3 regions came from RNA transcripts. HTBI primers were used for first-round RT-PCR of the TCR CDR3. TCRdb reanalysed the multiplex PCR reads using MiXCR and keeps one entry per CDR3 protein. The table shows 380,000 or so distinct CDR3 sequences, with approximately 15% occurring only once. Uncontrolled infection, other autoimmune disease, pregnancy or lactation excluded patients.

This clonotype originated in a woman in her 30s with Graves' hyperthyroidism. The chain employs TRBV27 and TRBJ2-5; 15 bases are a match to TRBD2. Sequenced: blood. The CDR3 loop reads CASSPGTSGRYQETQYF. For the CDR3, the DNA is TGTGCCAGCAGTCCAGGGACTAGCGGGAGGTATCAAGAGACCCAGTACTTC.